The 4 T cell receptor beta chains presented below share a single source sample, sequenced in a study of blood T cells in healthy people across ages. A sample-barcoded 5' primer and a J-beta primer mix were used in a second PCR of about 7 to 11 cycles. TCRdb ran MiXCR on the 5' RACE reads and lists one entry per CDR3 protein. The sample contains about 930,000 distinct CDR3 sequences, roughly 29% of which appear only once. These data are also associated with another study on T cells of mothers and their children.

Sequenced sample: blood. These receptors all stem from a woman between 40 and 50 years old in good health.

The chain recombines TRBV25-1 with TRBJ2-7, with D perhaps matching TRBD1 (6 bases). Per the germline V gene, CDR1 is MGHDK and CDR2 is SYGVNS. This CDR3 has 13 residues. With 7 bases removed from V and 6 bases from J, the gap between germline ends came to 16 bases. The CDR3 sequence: CASMPGASSEQYF. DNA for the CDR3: TGTGCCAGCATGCCAGGGGCTAGCTCCGAGCAGTACTTC.

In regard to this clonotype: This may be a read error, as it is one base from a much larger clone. CDR3 nucleotides: TGTGCCAGCACCATGGGGGCCCTGACTGACGAGCAGTACTTC. Amino acid sequence: CASTMGALTDEQYF. The V gene is TRBV28, the J gene TRBJ2-7; D is perhaps TRBD1 (6 bases). This CDR3 has 14 residues. CDR1 is MDHEN and CDR2 is SYDVKM in the germline V gene. V shed 7 bases and J shed 5 bases, with 18 bases lying between them.

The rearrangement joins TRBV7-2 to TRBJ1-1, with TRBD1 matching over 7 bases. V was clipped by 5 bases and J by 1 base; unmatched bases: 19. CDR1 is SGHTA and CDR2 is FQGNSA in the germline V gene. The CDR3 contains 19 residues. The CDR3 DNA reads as TGTGCCAGCAGCATTCCGACAGGGTCGAAGTTCGAGTGGAACACTGAAGCTTTCTTT. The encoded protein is CASSIPTGSKFEWNTEAFF. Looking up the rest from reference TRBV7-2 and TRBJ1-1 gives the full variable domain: GAGVSQSPSNKVTEKGKDVELRCDPISGHTALYWYRQSLGQGLEFLIYFQGNSAPDKSGLPSDRFSAERTGGSVSTLTIQRTQQEDSAVYLCASSIPTGSKFEWNTEAFFGQGTRLTVV.

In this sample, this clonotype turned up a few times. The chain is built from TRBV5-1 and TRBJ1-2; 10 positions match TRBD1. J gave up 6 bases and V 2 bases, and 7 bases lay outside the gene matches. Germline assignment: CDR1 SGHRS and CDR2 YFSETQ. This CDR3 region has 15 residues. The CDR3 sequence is CASSFQTGGANGYTF. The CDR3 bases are TGCGCCAGCAGCTTCCAGACAGGGGGCGCAAATGGCTACACCTTC.